The 14 T cell receptor beta chains given below trace back to one sample, sequenced in a study of glioma-infiltrating T cells. TCR alpha and beta CDR3 regions were amplified from RNA using iRepertoire nested multiplex PCR. Using its own MiXCR run on the multiplex PCR reads, TCRdb lists one record per CDR3 protein. The table includes over 3,500 distinct CDR3 sequences, roughly a quarter detected once. What was sequenced was glioma tissue, nonneoplastic brain tissue, or PBMCs (not recorded which). The receptors here all came from a human donor with low-grade glioma or glioblastoma, undergoing nonglioma brain surgery, or in good health (not recorded which).

This clonotype is termed medium-sized. This rearrangement joins TRBV20-1 to TRBJ2-5, with 9 bases lining up with TRBD1. Germline CDR1 reads DFQATT; CDR2 reads SNEGSKA (reference sequence). The CDR3 is 14 amino acids. After removal of 3 bases from V and 5 bases from J, the junction contained 7 bases not matched to a gene. CDR3 in DNA: TGCAGTGCTAGTACAGGGGGCGGTCGCGAGACCCAGTACTTC. It encodes CSASTGGGRETQYF.

By frequency in the sample, this clonotype is medium-sized (0.01 to 0.1%). This sequence joins TRBV7-6 and TRBJ1-1; D not resolved. This CDR3 has 13 residues. CDR1 is SGHVS and CDR2 is FNYEAQ in the germline V gene. Trimming removed 3 bases from V and 5 bases from J, with 10 bases in between. Here the CDR3 reads CASSFELGTEAFF. The CDR3 coding sequence is TGTGCCAGCAGCTTTGAACTGGGTACTGAAGCTTTCTTT.

This chain links TRBV6-1 with TRBJ2-5, with 7 bases fitting TRBD2. CDR1 and CDR2 from the germline V gene are MNHNS and SASEGT. This CDR3 comprises 17 residues. J was trimmed by 1 base and V by 5 bases; bases with no gene match: 13. CDR3 sequence: CASSQGLPGGPQETQYF. CDR3 in DNA: TGTGCCAGCAGTCAAGGATTACCGGGGGGTCCCCAAGAGACCCAGTACTTC.

This clonotype was recorded many times. This chain links TRBV4-1 with TRBJ2-7; the match to TRBD1 covers 9 bases. Germline V gene sequence: CDR1 MGHRA, CDR2 YSYEKL. This CDR3 has 15 residues. J was trimmed by 2 bases and V by 0 bases; bases with no gene match: 2. The CDR3 sequence is CASSQETGGAYEQYF. The CDR3 nucleotides are TGCGCCAGCAGCCAAGAGACAGGGGGGGCCTACGAGCAGTACTTC.

This clonotype qualifies as medium-sized (0.01 to 0.1%). This chain links TRBV28 with TRBJ2-3; a weak D match, TRBD2 (5 bases). CDR1 is MDHEN, CDR2 SYDVKM, per germline. Trimming took 6 bases from V and 4 from J, leaving 14 bases between them. CDR3 length: 14 amino acids. This chain's CDR3 is CASSRPGIADTQYF. The CDR3 DNA follows: TGTGCCAGCAGCCGCCCCGGGATCGCAGATACGCAGTATTTT.

By share of the sample, this clonotype is medium-sized. V usage is TRBV7-9 and J usage is TRBJ2-1; D uncertain. This CDR3 region has 13 residues. V lost 1 base and J lost 12, with 13 bases in between. Germline CDR1 SEHNR, CDR2 FQNEAQ (reference sequence). The CDR3 DNA is TGTGCCAGCAGCTTAGTTGAGTCGACTGCGCAGTTCTTC. This gives the protein CASSLVESTAQFF.

By proportion, this clonotype is medium-sized (0.01 to 0.1%). This chain connects TRBV20-1 to TRBJ2-3, with D uncertain. The CDR3 sequence is 14 residues long. Germline values: CDR1 DFQATT, CDR2 SNEGSKA (reference sequence). Trimming pared 1 base from V and 0 bases from J, leaving 8 bases between. CDR3: CSARGTDSTDTQYF. As DNA, the CDR3 is TGCAGTGCTAGAGGGACGGACAGCACAGATACGCAGTATTTT.

The table lists this clonotype with many counts. The chain combines TRBV3-1 with TRBJ2-1; D is perhaps TRBD2 (6 bases). CDR1 and CDR2 (germline): LGHDT, YNNKEL (reference sequence). This CDR3 spans 16 amino acids. Trimming removed 0 bases at V and 0 bases at J, with 9 bases between. DNA of the CDR3: TGTGCCAGCAGCCAAGATATCGGGGGCTCCTACAATGAGCAGTTCTTC. Protein product: CASSQDIGGSYNEQFF.

By share, this clonotype ranks as medium-sized. This chain connects TRBV20-1 to TRBJ2-3; 7 nucleotides match TRBD1. Germline V gene data show CDR1 as DFQATT and CDR2 as SNEGSKA (reference sequence). V was clipped by 6 bases and J by 2 bases; unmatched bases: 5. The CDR3 is made up of 13 amino acids. Here the CDR3 DNA reads TGCAGTGCCCGGGGACAGAACACAGATACGCAGTATTTT. The encoded protein is CSARGQNTDTQYF.

The sample holds many counts of this clonotype. The J gene is TRBJ2-7, the V gene TRBV12-5; D is undetermined. Germline lookup yields CDR1 LGHNT and CDR2 FRNRAP. Trimming took 1 base from V and 2 from J, leaving 6 bases between them. This CDR3 region has 13 residues. The CDR3 here is CASGLEAAYEQYF. The CDR3, as DNA: TGTGCTAGTGGTTTGGAGGCAGCCTACGAGCAGTACTTC.

This clonotype is termed medium-sized. The rearrangement links TRBV20-1 to TRBJ1-1; D unclear. Trimming stripped 6 bases from V and 2 bases from J, with 7 bases between. The V gene's germline CDR1 is DFQATT and CDR2 SNEGSKA (reference sequence). The CDR3 runs 11 residues. DNA of the CDR3: TGCAGTGCCCCGGGAAACACTGAAGCTTTCTTT. Its translation: CSAPGNTEAFF.

In this sample, this clonotype is medium-sized. The gene calls are TRBV28 and TRBJ2-3, with 7 nucleotides matching TRBD1. The CDR3 is 16 amino acids. V gave up 6 bases and J gave up 4 bases; unmatched junction bases: 13. Germline values: CDR1 MDHEN, CDR2 SYDVKM. The CDR3 nucleotides read TGTGCCAGCAGCCCCTATGGGACAGAAAGGGCAGATACGCAGTATTTT. This codes for CASSPYGTERADTQYF. The whole variable domain, filled in from reference TRBV28 and TRBJ2-3, reads DVKVTQSSRYLVKRTGEKVFLECVQDMDHENMFWYRQDPGLGLRLIYFSYDVKMKEKGDIPEGYSVSREKKERFSLILESASTNQTSMYLCASSPYGTERADTQYFGPGTRLTVL.

A remark on this clonotype: A much more abundant neighbour one base away suggests this may be a read error. The CDR3 region is CASSAGQRETQYF. CDR3 nucleotides: TGTGCCAGCAGCGCGGGACAGCGAGAGACCCAGTACTTC. The chain is built from TRBV13 and TRBJ2-5; a weak D match, TRBD1 (7 bases). CDR1 and CDR2 from the germline V gene are PRHDT and FYEKMQ (reference sequence). Trimming removed 5 bases at V and 4 bases at J, with 11 bases between. CDR3 length: 13 residues.

V gene TRBV28 combines with J gene TRBJ2-7; D gene ambiguous. There are 12 residues in the CDR3. Germline V CDR1 and CDR2: MDHEN, SYDVKM. Trimming removed 5 bases at V and 4 bases at J, with 9 bases between. CDR3 loop: CASSEALYEQYF. The CDR3 DNA reads TGTGCCAGCAGTGAAGCGTTGTACGAGCAGTACTTC.